This TCR beta chain was identified during a study of blood T cells in healthy people across ages. For the second PCR, which ran for about 6 to 11 cycles, a sample-barcoded 5' primer and a J-beta primer mix were used. A single record per CDR3 protein comes from TCRdb applying MiXCR to the 5' RACE reads. The data hold 800,000 to 1,300,000 distinct CDR3 sequences, with 25% observed a single time. About 10 milliliters of peripheral blood were drawn from each donor into EDTA-treated tubes. With regard to this clonotype: Antigen specificity is unknown.

Findings and caveats of the study: PBMC samples, being unsorted, prevented any conclusive comparison of naive and antigen-experienced cells.

Germline lookup yields CDR1 SNHLY and CDR2 FYNNEI. The ends were cut back, 3 bases at V and 4 bases at J, with 12 bases in the middle. The CDR3 sequence is 14 residues long. In addition, the sample was reused for a study of T cells of mothers and their children. According to that study: Added by the second PCR's M1S primer were sample barcodes and 2-4 random nucleotides. Thymic selection, a shaping force on TCR recombination output, acts similarly in related and unrelated pairs.

Sequences were obtained from blood. The chain employs TRBV2 and TRBJ2-5, with D perhaps matching TRBD1 or TRBD2 (5 bases each). The receptor was isolated from a girl aged 2-10 years in good health. CDR3 sequence: CASSDGAGGETQYF. The CDR3 DNA sequence: TGTGCCAGCAGTGATGGGGCAGGAGGAGAGACCCAGTACTTC. The full variable domain, rest sourced from reference TRBV2 and TRBJ2-5, is EPEVTQTPSHQVTQMGQEVILRCVPISNHLYFYWYRQILGQKVEFLVSFYNNEISEKSEIFDDQFSVERPDGSNFTLKIRSTKLEDSAMYFCASSDGAGGETQYFGPGTRLLVL.